This TCR beta chain was found in a study of a mutant IDH1 vaccine in newly diagnosed glioma. About the study: Patients got their first vaccination 4-6 weeks after radiotherapy alone, or with temozolomide cycles.

The time point denotes: week 35, safety follow-up. It was 300 ug of mutant IDH1 20-mer peptide that made up each vaccine dose, given with topical imiquimod. At weeks 1, 3, 5, 7, 11, 15, 19 and 23, patients received a vaccination, eight in all. Astrocytomas found in donors were new, WHO grade 3 or 4, IDH1-mutant and ATRX-lost. Whole-study results and caveats: Alterations occurring in top peripheral T cell clonotypes seemed unrelated to pseudoprogression.

The germline V gene encodes CDR1 LNHDA and CDR2 SQIVND (reference sequence). With 3 bases removed from V and 2 bases from J, the gap between germline ends came to 10 bases. The CDR3 has 14 amino acids. Repertoires were generated with immunoSEQ multiplex PCR, while TCRdb's copy carries only in-frame clones and drops some. In the table there are about 32,000 clones, 80% to 85% of which are singletons. With respect to this clone: No antigen is known for it.

This sample comprised PBMCs, obtained from a glioma patient whose treatment included an IDH1 peptide vaccine. The chain links TRBV19 to TRBJ1-1; D unresolved. The receptor's source is a woman younger than 30 with glioma. The CDR3 loop is CASSMRGLNTEAFF. CDR3 DNA: TGTGCCAGTAGTATGCGGGGTCTAAACACTGAAGCTTTCTTT.